This T cell receptor beta chain was recovered during a study of blood T cell repertoires in COVID-19. Germline loops: CDR1 LNHNV, CDR2 YYDKDF (reference sequence). The CDR3 spans 15 residues. Between the trimmed V and J ends, which lost 0 bases and 8 bases, there was a span of 13 bases. Under the authors' procedure: Amplification of reference gene primers was used by the study to estimate nucleated cell counts. The protocol was immunoSEQ multiplex PCR, while the TCRdb copy is restricted to in-frame clones and leaves out a portion. For V, J and clone size, that table is used; D and trimming come from the DNA. The sample has 84,000 or so clones, around four fifths seen once.

The sample consisted of peripheral blood. The chain links TRBV15 to TRBJ1-4; D perhaps matches TRBD1 (5 bases). The receptor was isolated from a woman in her sixties or seventies with active or convalescent COVID-19. This chain's CDR3 is CATSRDDSHGEKLFF. In DNA, the CDR3 is TGTGCCACCAGCAGAGACGACAGTCATGGGGAAAAACTGTTTTTT.